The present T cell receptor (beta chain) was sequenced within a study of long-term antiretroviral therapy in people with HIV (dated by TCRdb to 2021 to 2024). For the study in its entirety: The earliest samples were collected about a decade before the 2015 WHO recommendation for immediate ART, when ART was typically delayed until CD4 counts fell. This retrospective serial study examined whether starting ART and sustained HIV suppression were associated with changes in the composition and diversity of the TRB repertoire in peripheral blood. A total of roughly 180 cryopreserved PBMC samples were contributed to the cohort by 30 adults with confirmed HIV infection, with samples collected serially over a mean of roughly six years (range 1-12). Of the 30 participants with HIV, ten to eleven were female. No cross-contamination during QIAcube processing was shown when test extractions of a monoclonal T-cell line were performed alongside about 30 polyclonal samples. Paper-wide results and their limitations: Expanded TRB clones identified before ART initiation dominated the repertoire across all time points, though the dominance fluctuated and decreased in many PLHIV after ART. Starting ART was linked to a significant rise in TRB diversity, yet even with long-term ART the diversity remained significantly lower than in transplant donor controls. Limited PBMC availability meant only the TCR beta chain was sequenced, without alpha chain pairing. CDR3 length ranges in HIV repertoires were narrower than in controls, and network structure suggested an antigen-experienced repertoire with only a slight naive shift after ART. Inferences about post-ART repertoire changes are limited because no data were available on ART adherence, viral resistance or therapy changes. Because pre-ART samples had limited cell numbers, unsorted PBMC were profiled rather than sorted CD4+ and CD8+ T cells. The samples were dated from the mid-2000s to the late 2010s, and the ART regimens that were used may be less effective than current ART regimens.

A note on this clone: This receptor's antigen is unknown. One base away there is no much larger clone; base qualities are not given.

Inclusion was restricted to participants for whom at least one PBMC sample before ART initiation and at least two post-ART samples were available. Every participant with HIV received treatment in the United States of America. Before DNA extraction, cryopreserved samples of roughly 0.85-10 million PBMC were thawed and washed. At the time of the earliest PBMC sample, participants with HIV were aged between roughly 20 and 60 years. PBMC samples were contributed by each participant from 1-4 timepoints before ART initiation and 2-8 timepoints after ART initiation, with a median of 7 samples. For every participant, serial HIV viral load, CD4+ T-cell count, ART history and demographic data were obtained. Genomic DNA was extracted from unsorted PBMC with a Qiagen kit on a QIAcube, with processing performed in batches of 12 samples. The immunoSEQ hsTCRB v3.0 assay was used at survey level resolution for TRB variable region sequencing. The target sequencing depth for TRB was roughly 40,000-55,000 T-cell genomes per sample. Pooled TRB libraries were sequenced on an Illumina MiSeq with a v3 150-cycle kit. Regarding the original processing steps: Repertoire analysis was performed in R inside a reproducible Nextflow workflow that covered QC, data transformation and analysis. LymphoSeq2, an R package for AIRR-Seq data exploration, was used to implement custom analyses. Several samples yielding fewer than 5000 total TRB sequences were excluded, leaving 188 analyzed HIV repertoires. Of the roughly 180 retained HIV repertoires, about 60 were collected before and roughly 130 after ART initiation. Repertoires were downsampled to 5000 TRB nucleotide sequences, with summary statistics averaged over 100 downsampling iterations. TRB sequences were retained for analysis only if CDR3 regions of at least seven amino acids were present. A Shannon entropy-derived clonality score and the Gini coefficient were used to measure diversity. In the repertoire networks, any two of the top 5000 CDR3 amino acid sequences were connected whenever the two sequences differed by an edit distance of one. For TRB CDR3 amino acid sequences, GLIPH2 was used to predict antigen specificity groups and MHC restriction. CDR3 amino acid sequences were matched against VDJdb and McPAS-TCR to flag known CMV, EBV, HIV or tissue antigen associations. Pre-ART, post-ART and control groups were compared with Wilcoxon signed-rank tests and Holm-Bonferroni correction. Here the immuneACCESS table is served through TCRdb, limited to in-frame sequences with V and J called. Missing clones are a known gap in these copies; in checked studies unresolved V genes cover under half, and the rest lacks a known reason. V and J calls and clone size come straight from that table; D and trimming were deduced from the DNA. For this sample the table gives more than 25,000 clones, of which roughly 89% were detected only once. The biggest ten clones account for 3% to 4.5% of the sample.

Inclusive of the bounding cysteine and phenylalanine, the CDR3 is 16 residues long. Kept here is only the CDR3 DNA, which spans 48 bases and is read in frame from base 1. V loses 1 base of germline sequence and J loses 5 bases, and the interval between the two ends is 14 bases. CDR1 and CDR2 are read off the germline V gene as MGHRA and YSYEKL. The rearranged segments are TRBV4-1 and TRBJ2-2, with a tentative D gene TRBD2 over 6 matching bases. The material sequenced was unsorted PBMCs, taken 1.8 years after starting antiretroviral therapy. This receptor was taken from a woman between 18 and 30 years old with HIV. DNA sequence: TGCGCCAGCAGCCAAGCTAGTAGGCTAGCGACCGGGGAGCTGTTTTTT. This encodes CASSQASRLATGELFF.